Listed below are T cell receptor beta chains from one sample, sequenced in a study of T cells in Graves' hyperthyroidism and ophthalmopathy. TCRdb re-derived calls from the multiplex PCR reads in MiXCR, one entry per CDR3 protein. Among 300,000 to 450,000 distinct CDR3 sequences listed, roughly 13% were seen once. Sequencing input: blood. The receptors were gathered from a man in his thirties or forties with Graves' hyperthyroidism that later progressed to Graves' ophthalmopathy. The conserved cysteine and the conserved F or W are not part of the CDR3 here.

TRBV10-2 ASKLQGASNQPQH
TRBV12-3/TRBV12-4 ASSLSRPGWQNTEAF
TRBV19 ATRTGIYGYT
TRBV7-2 ASSIETPRGPYEQY
TRBV28 ASSTGTANYGYT
TRBV30 AWSRGKTYNEQF
TRBV7-9 ASSPIIGLSSYEQY
TRBV7-2 ASRQGPHISNEQF
TRBV20-1 SAGLAHYNEQF
TRBV2 ASIKGIEQH
TRBV10-1 ASSPRYSVTDTQY
TRBV5-1 ASSLNRGLSNEKLF
TRBV13 ASSIGQVTGYTEAF
TRBV4-2 ASSQGHQGGRGEQY
TRBV6-5 ASSYPNPQGGGEKLF
TRBV11-3 ASSWPGQGNYEQF
TRBV6-1 ASLPLRGVTGELF
TRBV29-1 SVGDTYSGNTIY
TRBV9 ASSVGQGGGYT
TRBV11-3 ASSKGQLYGYT
TRBV27 ASAGSYNEKLF
TRBV9 ASSVFTTGGPGELF
TRBV6-1 ASTGVLHSPLH
TRBV12-3/TRBV12-4 ASSPQTGQEQY
TRBV27 ASSLWASPDTQY
TRBV7-6 ASSPVGIQETQY
TRBV7-3 ASSTRQGGTGELF
TRBV24-1 ATSDLDRLAGRNTQY
TRBV5-1 ASSWAGGVLTEAF
TRBV14 ASSPTGGLLGDNEQF
TRBV14 ASSHVVGEQF
TRBV12-3/TRBV12-4 ASSVGFRGTTDTQY
TRBV4-1 ASAVGAGILNSPLH